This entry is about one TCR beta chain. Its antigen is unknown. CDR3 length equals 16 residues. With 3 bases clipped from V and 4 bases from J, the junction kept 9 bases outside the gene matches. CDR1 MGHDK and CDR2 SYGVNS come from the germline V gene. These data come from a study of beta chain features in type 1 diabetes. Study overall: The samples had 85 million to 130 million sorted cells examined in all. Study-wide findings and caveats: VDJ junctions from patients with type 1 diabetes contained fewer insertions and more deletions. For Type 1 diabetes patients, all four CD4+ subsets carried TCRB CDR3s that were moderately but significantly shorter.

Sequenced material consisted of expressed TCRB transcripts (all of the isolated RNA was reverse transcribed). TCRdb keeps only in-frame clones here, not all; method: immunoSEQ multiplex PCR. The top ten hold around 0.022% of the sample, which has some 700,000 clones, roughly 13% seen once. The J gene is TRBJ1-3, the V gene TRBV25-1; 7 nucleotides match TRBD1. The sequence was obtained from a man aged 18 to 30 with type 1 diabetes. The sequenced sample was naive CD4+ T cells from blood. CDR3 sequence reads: CASSDRQGGPGNTIYF. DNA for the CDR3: TGTGCCAGCAGTGACCGACAGGGAGGGCCGGGAAACACCATATATTTT. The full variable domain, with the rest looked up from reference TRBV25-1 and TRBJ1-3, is EADIYQTPRYLVIGTGKKITLECSQTMGHDKMYWYQQDPGMELHLIHYSYGVNSTEKGDLSSESTVSRIRTEHFPLTLESARPSHTSQYLCASSDRQGGPGNTIYFGEGSWLTVV.